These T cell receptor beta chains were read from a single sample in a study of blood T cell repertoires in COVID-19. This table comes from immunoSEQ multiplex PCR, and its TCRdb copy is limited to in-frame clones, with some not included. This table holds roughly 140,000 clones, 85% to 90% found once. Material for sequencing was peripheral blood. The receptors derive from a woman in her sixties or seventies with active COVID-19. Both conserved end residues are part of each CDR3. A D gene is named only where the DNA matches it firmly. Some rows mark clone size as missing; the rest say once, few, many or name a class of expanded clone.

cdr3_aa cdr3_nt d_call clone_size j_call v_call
CASSPGLAGAAYEQYF TGTGCCAGCAGCCCCGGACTAGCGGGAGCCGCCTACGAGCAGTACTTC TRBD2 - TRBJ2-7 TRBV3-1/TRBV3-2
CASSVSSPRTEAFF TGTGCCAGCAGCGTAAGTAGCCCGAGAACTGAAGCTTTCTTT - - TRBJ1-1 TRBV7-2
CASSLGGGGSAYEQYF TGCGCCAGCAGCTTGGGGGGCGGGGGCTCAGCCTACGAGCAGTACTTC - - TRBJ2-7 TRBV5-1
CASSKGVTSGNTIYF TGTGCCAGCAGCAAGGGGGTTACCTCTGGAAACACCATATATTTT - - TRBJ1-3 TRBV7-2
CASKPDRDNQPQHF TGTGCCAGCAAGCCCGACAGGGACAATCAGCCCCAGCATTTT TRBD1 few TRBJ1-5 TRBV28
CATGLAGLKGQFF TGTGCCACCGGACTAGCGGGCCTCAAGGGGCAGTTCTTC TRBD2 - TRBJ2-1 TRBV10-3
CASSLDRGQTEAFF TGCGCCAGCAGCTTGGACAGGGGGCAGACTGAAGCTTTCTTT TRBD1 - TRBJ1-1 TRBV5-1
CASSLAAITSGNYEQYF TGTGCCAGCAGCTTGGCCGCCATAACTAGCGGGAACTACGAGCAGTACTTC TRBD2 - TRBJ2-7 TRBV5-5
CASSRSGRGDNEQFF TGTGCCAGCAGCCGAAGCGGGAGAGGCGACAATGAGCAGTTCTTC TRBD2 - TRBJ2-1 TRBV7-8
CASSFLTAPTYGYTF TGTGCCAGCAGCTTTCTGACAGCCCCTACCTATGGCTACACCTTC - - TRBJ1-2 TRBV5-6
CASSSRPRGVFNEQFF TGTGCCAGTAGTTCTAGACCGCGCGGGGTCTTCAATGAGCAGTTCTTC - - TRBJ2-1 TRBV19
CASSPILRAGLAGGTAYEQYF TGTGCCAGCAGCCCCATCCTACGGGCGGGACTAGCGGGAGGGACGGCCTACGAGCAGTACTTC TRBD2 - TRBJ2-7 TRBV27
CASSSQVPSYEQYF TGTGCCAGCAGTTCACAGGTCCCCAGCTACGAGCAGTACTTC - - TRBJ2-7 TRBV28
CASSAGQATDTQYF TGCGCCAGCAGTGCCGGACAGGCCACAGATACGCAGTATTTT TRBD1 - TRBJ2-3 TRBV10-1
CASSYRDRGYEQYF TGTGCCAGCAGTTACCGGGACAGGGGCTACGAGCAGTACTTC TRBD1 - TRBJ2-7 TRBV5-6
CSAVTGGTNYGYTF TGCAGCGCAGTCACAGGGGGTACTAACTATGGCTACACCTTC TRBD1 - TRBJ1-2 TRBV29-1
CAISDSGRALGTDTQYF TGTGCCATCAGTGATAGCGGGAGGGCCCTCGGCACAGATACGCAGTATTTT TRBD2 - TRBJ2-3 TRBV10-3
CASSRGTSGREGNEQFF TGTGCCAGCAGCCGAGGGACTAGCGGGAGGGAAGGCAATGAGCAGTTCTTC TRBD2 - TRBJ2-1 TRBV27
CASRIMGVGYTF TGTGCCAGCAGGATTATGGGAGTAGGCTACACCTTC - - TRBJ1-2 TRBV28
CATTGNGYTF TGTGCCACTACAGGGAATGGCTACACCTTC - few TRBJ1-2 TRBV12-3/TRBV12-4
CATSEGLRNEQFF TGTGCCACCAGTGAGGGACTACGTAATGAGCAGTTCTTC TRBD2 - TRBJ2-1 TRBV24-1
CASSFSRGPEAFF TGTGCCAGCAGCTTTTCCAGGGGTCCTGAAGCTTTCTTT - many TRBJ1-1 TRBV5-6
CASSPSLSAAQYF TGTGCCAGCAGTCCCTCCCTATCGGCGGCGCAGTACTTC - - TRBJ2-7 TRBV2
CASSERGRVTEAFF TGTGCCAGCAGTGAAAGGGGTAGGGTGACTGAAGCTTTCTTT - few TRBJ1-1 TRBV2
CATHPGTGTYEQFF TGCGCCACTCACCCCGGGACAGGGACCTATGAGCAGTTCTTC TRBD1 - TRBJ2-1 TRBV10-1
CASSPRQGARGNIQYF TGTGCCAGCAGTCCCCGACAGGGGGCCCGGGGAAACATTCAGTACTTC TRBD1 - TRBJ2-4 TRBV27
CASRGAPGTEAFF TGTGCCAGCCGGGGGGCCCCGGGCACTGAAGCTTTCTTT - - TRBJ1-1 TRBV28
CASSFANHEQYF TGTGCCAGCAGTTTCGCGAATCACGAGCAGTACTTC - - TRBJ2-7 TRBV27
CSVESAGSYEQYF TGCAGCGTTGAATCAGCGGGATCCTACGAGCAGTACTTC TRBD2 - TRBJ2-7 TRBV29-1
CAWSPTGGEKLFF TGTGCCTGGAGTCCGACAGGGGGTGAAAAACTGTTTTTT TRBD1 - TRBJ1-4 TRBV30